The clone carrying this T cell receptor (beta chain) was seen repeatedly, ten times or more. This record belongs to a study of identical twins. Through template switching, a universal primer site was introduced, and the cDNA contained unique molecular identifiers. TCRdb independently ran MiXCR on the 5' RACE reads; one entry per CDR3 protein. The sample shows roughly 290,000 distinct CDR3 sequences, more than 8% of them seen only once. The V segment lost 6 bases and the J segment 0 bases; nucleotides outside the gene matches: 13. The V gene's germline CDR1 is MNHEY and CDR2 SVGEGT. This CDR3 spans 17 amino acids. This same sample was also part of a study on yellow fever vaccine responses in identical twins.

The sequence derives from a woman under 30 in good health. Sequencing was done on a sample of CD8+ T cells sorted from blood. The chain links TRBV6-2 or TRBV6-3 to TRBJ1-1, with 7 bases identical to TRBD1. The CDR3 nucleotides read TGTGCCAGCAGCCCACTCGACAGGGCCCGAGTGAACACTGAAGCTTTCTTT. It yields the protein CASSPLDRARVNTEAFF.